The sequence of this T cell receptor beta chain was determined in a study of PD-1 blockade in classical Hodgkin lymphoma. At the level of the study: Nivolumab was administered to patients intravenously at 3 mg/kg every 2 weeks. Study findings and constraints: Patients who began taking nivolumab under 1 year after ASCT were left out. Whereas CD4+ TCR diversity had risen significantly by C4D1, CD8+ TCR diversity had not. Those achieving complete response showed baseline diversity like newly diagnosed patients.

No patient escaped relapse after autologous stem cell transplantation, and brentuximab vedotin exposure varied. CDR1 and CDR2 from the germline V gene are MDHEN and SYDVKM. The length of the CDR3 is 18 residues. V lost 6 bases and J 0 bases, leaving 21 bases between the germline ends. About this clone itself: Antigen unknown.

Profiling relied on immunoSEQ multiplex PCR, and the TCRdb table lists in-frame clones only, not all of them. The table has some 96,000 clones, approximately 92% seen once; the top ten hold roughly 2.8%. This material consisted of peripheral blood mononuclear cells (PBMCs), taken at baseline. The clonotype comes from a human donor with classical Hodgkin lymphoma. J is TRBJ1-5 and V is TRBV28, with TRBD1 as a possible D gene (5 bases). Here the CDR3 reads CASSLLTWGRPSNQPQHF. CDR3 bases: TGTGCCAGCAGCCTACTTACATGGGGGAGGCCTAGCAATCAGCCCCAGCATTTT.